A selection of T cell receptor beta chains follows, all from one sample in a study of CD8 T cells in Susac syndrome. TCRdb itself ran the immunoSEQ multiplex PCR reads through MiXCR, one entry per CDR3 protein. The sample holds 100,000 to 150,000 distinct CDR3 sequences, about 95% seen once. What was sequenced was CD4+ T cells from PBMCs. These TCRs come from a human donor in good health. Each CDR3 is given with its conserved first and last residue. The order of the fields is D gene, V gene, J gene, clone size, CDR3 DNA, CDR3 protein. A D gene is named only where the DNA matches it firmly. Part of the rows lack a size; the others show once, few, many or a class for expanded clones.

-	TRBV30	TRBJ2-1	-	TGTGCCTGGAGTGTCACGGGGTCGACCGAGCAGTTCTTC	CAWSVTGSTEQFF
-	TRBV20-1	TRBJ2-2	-	TGCAGTGCTAGGGGAGGTGACAGAAAAAGGAACACCGGGGAGCTGTTTTTT	CSARGGDRKRNTGELFF
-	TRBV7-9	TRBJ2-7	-	TGTGCCAGCAGCTTAAACCGGGACTCCTACGAGCAGTACTTC	CASSLNRDSYEQYF
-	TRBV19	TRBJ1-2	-	TGTGCCAGTAGTATGACCCGGGGTGGTGGCTACACCTTC	CASSMTRGGGYTF
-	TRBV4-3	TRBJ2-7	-	TGCGCCAGCAGCCAAGGTTGGCGGGGACAATCCTACGAGCAGTACTTC	CASSQGWRGQSYEQYF
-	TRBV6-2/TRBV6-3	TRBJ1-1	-	TGTGCCAGCAGTTACTCAGGTCCGATTATGGAAGCTTTCTTT	CASSYSGPIMEAFF
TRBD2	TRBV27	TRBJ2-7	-	TGTGCCAGCAGTTCAGGGACTAGCTACGAGCAGTACTTC	CASSSGTSYEQYF
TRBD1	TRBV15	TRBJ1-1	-	TGTGCCACCAGCAGATCGGGACAGGGGGCAAAGATCACTGAAGCTTTCTTT	CATSRSGQGAKITEAFF
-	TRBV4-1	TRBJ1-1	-	TGCGCCAGCAGACAACCTGTTAGGGGAAACACTGAAGCTTTCTTT	CASRQPVRGNTEAFF
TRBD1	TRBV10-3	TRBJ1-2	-	TGTGCCATCTGGGCCGGGACAGGTAATGGCTACACCTTC	CAIWAGTGNGYTF
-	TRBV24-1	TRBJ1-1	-	TGTGCCACCAGTGATTCAACCCGGCAGGGCGAAGCTTTCTTT	CATSDSTRQGEAFF
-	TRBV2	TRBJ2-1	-	TGTGCCAGCAGTATAGCGAGCTCCTACAATGAGCAGTTCTTC	CASSIASSYNEQFF
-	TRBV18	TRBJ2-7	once	TGTGCCAGCTCACGGGGACAAGACCCCTACGAGCAGTACTTC	CASSRGQDPYEQYF
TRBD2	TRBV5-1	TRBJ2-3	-	TGCGCCAGCAGGCTAGCGGTGGATACGCAGTATTTT	CASRLAVDTQYF
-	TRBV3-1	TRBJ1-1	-	TGTGCCAGCAGCCAAGAGGTGTTCACTGAAGCTTTCTTT	CASSQEVFTEAFF
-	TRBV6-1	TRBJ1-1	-	TGTGCCAGCCGATTGAGAAGAGGGACCGCTGGGACTGAAGCTTTCTTT	CASRLRRGTAGTEAFF
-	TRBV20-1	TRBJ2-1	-	TGCAGTGCAAGCGAGCTGGACCACAATGAGCAGTTCTTC	CSASELDHNEQFF
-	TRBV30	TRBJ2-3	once	TGTGCCTGGGCCATCTCGGGGACAGATACGCAGTATTTT	CAWAISGTDTQYF
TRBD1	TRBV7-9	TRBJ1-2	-	TGTGCCAGCAGCTTAACAGGGGAGGATGGCTACACCTTC	CASSLTGEDGYTF
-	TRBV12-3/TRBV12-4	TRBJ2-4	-	TGTGCCAGCAGTTTACCCCAAAGGGGGAATCTAGCCAAAAACATTCAGTACTTC	CASSLPQRGNLAKNIQYF
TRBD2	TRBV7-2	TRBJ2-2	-	TGTGCCAGCAGCGGGACTAGCGGATCCAAGGACACCGGGGAGCTTTTTTTT	CASSGTSGSKDTGELFF
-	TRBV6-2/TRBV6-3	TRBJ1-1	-	TGTGCCAGCAGTTACGAACAGAACACTGAAGCTTTCTTT	CASSYEQNTEAFF
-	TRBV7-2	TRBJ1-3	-	TGTGCCAGCAGTTTAACCCCAGGGACTCTCTCTGGAAACACCATATATTTT	CASSLTPGTLSGNTIYF
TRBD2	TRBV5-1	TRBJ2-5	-	TGCGCCAGCAGCTTATTTAGCGGGGTCGCGGAGACCCAGTACTTC	CASSLFSGVAETQYF
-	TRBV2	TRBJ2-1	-	TGTGCCAGCAGACCGGAGTCCTACAATGAGCAGTTCTTC	CASRPESYNEQFF